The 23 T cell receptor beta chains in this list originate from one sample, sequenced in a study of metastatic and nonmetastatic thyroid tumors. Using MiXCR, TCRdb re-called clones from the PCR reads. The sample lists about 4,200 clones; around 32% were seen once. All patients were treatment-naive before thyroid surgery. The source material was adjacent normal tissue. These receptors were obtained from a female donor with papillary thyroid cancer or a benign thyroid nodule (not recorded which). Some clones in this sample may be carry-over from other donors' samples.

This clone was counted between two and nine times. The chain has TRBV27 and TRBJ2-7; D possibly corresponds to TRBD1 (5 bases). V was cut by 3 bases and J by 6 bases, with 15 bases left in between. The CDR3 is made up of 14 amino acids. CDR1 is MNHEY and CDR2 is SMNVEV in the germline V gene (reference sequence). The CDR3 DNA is TGTGCCAGCAGTTTTCAGGGAATAGGCTCCGAGCAGTACTTC. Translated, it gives CASSFQGIGSEQYF.

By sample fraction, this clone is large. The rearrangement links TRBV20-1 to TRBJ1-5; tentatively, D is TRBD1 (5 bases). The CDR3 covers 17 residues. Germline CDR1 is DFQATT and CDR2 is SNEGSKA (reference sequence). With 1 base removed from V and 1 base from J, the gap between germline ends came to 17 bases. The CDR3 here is CSARGLLGEASNQPQHF. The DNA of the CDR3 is TGCAGTGCTAGAGGGTTACTGGGGGAGGCGAGCAATCAGCCCCAGCATTTT.

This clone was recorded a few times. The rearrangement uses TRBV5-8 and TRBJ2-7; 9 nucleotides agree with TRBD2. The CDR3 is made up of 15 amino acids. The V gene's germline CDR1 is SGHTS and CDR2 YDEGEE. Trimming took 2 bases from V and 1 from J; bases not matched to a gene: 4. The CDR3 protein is CASSFVLAGSYEQYF. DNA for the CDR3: TGTGCCAGCAGCTTCGTCCTAGCGGGGTCCTACGAGCAGTACTTC.

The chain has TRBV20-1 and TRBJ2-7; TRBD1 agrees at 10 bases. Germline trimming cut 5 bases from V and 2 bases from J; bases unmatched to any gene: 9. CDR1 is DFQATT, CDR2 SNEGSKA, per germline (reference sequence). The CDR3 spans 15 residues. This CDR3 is CSAQDRDRGTYEQYF. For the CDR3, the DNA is TGCAGTGCTCAAGACCGGGACAGGGGTACCTACGAGCAGTACTTC.

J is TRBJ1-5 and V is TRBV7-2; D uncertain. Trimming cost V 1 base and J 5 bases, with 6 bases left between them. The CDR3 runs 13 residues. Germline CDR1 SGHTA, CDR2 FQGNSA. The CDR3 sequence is CASSLGMDQPQHF. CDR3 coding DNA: TGTGCCAGCAGCTTAGGAATGGATCAGCCCCAGCATTTT.

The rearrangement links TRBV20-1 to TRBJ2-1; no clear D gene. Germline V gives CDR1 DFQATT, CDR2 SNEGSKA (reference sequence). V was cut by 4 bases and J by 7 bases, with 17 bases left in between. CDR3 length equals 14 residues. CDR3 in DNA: TGCAGTGCTACCCCGTTTGGGATGGGGAATGAGCAGTTCTTC. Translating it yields CSATPFGMGNEQFF.

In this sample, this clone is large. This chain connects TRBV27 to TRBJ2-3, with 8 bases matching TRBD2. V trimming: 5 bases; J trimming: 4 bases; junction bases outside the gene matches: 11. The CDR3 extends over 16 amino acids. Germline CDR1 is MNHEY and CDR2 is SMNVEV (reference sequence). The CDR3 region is CASSPQRAGVADTQYF. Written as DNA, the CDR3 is TGTGCCAGCAGTCCCCAGAGAGCGGGAGTAGCAGATACGCAGTATTTT.

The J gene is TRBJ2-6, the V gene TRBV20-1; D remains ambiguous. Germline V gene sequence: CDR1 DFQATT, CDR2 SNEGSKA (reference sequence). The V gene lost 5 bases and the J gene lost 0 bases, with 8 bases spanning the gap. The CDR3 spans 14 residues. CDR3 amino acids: CSALTDSGANVLTF. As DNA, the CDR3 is TGCAGTGCTTTGACGGACTCTGGGGCCAACGTCCTGACTTTC.

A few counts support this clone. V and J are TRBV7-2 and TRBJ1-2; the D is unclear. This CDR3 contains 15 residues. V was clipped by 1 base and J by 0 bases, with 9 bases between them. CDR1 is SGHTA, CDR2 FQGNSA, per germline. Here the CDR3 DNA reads TGTGCCAGCAGCTTAGTCGGCTTTCCTAACTATGGCTACACCTTC. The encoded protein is CASSLVGFPNYGYTF.

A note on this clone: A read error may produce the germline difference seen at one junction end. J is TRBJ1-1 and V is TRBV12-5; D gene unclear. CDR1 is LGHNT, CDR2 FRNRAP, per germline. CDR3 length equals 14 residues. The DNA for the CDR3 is TGTGCTAGTGCGTTACACAGCCTAAACACGGAAGCTTTCTTT. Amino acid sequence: CASALHSLNTEAFF. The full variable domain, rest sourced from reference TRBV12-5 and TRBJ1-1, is DARVTQTPRHKVTEMGQEVTMRCQPILGHNTVFWYRQTMMQGLELLAYFRNRAPLDDSGMPKDRFSAEMPDATLATLKIQPSEPRDSAVYFCASALHSLNTEAFFGQGTRLTVV.

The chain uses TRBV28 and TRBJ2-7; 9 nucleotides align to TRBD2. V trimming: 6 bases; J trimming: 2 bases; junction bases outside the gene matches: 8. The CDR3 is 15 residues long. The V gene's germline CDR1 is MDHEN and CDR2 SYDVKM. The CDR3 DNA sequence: TGTGCCAGCAGCATGGTATTAGCGGGAGCCTACGAGCAGTACTTC. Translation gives CASSMVLAGAYEQYF.

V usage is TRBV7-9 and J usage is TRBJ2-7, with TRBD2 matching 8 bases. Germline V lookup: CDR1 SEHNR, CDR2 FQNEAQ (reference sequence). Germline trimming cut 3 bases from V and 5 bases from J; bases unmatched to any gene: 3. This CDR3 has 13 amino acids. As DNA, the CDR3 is TGTGCCAGCAGCTTTAGCGGGACCCACGAGCAGTACTTC. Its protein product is CASSFSGTHEQYF.

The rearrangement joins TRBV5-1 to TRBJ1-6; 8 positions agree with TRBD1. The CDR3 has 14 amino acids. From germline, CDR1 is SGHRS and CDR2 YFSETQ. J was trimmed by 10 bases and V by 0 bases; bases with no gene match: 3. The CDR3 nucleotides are TGCGCCAGCAGCTTGGGACAGGGGAGCTCACCCCTCCACTTT. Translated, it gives CASSLGQGSSPLHF.

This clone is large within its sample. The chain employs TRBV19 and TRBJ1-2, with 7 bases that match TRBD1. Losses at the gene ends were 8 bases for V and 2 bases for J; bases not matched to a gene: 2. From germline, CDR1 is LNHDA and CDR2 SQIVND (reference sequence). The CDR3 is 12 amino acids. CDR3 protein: CASQTGNYGYTF. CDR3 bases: TGTGCCAGTCAGACAGGGAACTATGGCTACACCTTC.

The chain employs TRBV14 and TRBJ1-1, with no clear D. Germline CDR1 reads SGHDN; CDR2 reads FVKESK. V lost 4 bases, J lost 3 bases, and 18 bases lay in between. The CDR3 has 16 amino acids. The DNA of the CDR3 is TGTGCCAGCAGCCCCTCCCAAGCGGGGTTGGACACTGAAGCTTTCTTT. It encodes CASSPSQAGLDTEAFF.

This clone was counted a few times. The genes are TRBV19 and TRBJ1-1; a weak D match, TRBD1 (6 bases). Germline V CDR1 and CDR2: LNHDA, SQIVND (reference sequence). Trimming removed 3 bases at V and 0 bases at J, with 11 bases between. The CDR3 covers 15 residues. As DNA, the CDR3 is TGTGCCAGTAGTATGGGGGCACGGATGAACACTGAAGCTTTCTTT. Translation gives CASSMGARMNTEAFF.

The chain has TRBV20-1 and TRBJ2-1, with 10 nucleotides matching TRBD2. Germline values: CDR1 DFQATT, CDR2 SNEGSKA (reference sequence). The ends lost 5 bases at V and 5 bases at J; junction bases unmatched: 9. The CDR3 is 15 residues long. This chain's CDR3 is CSAEVGTSVHNEQFF. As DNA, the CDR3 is TGCAGTGCTGAAGTTGGGACTAGCGTTCACAATGAGCAGTTCTTC.

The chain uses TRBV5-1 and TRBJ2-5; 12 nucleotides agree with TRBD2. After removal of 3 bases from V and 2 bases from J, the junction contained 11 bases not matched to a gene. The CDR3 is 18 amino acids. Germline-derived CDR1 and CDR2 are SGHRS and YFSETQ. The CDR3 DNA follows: TGCGCCAGCAGCTGGGGACTAGCGGGCTACGGGGGGCAAGAGACCCAGTACTTC. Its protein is CASSWGLAGYGGQETQYF.

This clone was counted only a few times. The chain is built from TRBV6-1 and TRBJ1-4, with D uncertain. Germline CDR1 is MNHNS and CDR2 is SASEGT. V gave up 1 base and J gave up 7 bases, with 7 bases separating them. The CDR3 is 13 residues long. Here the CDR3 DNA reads TGTGCCAGCAGTGAAGAGGGCTTTGAAAAACTGTTTTTT. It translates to CASSEEGFEKLFF.

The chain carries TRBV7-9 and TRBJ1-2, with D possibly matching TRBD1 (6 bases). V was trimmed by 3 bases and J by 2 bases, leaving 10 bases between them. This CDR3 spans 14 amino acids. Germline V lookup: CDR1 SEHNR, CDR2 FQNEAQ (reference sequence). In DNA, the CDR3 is TGTGCCAGCAGCTTCGGGGGCAGGAACTATGGCTACACCTTC. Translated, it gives CASSFGGRNYGYTF. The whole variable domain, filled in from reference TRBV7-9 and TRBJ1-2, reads DTGVSQNPRHKITKRGQNVTFRCDPISEHNRLYWYRQTLGQGPEFLTYFQNEAQLEKSRLLSDRFSAERPKGSFSTLEIQRTEQGDSAMYLCASSFGGRNYGYTFGSGTRLTVV.

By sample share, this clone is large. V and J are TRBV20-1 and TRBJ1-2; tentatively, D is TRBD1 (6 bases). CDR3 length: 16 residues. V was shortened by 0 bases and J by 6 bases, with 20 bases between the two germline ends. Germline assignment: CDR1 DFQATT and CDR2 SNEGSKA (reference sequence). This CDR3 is CSARDLGRGIGNGYTF. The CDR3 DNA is TGCAGTGCTAGAGACCTAGGGAGGGGGATCGGAAATGGCTACACCTTC.

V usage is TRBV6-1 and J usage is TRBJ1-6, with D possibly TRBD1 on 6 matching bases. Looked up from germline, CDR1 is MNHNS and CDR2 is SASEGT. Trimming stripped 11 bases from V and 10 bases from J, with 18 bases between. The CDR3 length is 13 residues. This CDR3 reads CAGHRVRDSPLHF. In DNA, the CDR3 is TGTGCCGGGCACAGGGTGAGGGACTCACCCCTCCACTTT.

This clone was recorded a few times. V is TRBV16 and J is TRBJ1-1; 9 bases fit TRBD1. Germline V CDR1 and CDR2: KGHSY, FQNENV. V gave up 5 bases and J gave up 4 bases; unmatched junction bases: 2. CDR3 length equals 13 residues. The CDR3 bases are TGTGCCAGCAGCTGGGGACAGGGCACTGAAGCTTTCTTT. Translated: CASSWGQGTEAFF.